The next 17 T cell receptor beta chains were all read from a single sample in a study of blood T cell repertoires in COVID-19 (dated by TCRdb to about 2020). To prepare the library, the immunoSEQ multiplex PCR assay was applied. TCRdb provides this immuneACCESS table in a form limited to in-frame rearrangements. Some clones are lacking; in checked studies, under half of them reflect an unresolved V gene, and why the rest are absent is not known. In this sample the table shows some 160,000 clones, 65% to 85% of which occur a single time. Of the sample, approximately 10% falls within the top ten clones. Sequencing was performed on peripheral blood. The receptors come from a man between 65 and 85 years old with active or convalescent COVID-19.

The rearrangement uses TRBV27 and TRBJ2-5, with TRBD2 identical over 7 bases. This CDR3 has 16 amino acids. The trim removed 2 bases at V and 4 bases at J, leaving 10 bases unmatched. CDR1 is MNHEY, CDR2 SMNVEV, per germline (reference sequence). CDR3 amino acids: CASSLLAGESLETQYF. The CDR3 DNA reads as TGTGCCAGCAGTTTACTGGCGGGAGAGAGTTTAGAGACCCAGTACTTC.

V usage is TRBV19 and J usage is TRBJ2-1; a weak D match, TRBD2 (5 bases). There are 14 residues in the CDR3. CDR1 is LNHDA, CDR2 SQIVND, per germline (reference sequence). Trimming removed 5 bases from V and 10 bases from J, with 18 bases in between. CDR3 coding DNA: TGTGCCAGTAGTGCCCGGCTAGCCGGCCCCGAGCAGTTCTTC. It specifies CASSARLAGPEQFF.

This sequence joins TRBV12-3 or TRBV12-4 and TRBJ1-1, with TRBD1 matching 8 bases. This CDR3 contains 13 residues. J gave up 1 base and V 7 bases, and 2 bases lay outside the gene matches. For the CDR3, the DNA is TGTGCCAGCACTACAGGGGGGAACACTGAAGCTTTCTTT. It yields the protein CASTTGGNTEAFF.

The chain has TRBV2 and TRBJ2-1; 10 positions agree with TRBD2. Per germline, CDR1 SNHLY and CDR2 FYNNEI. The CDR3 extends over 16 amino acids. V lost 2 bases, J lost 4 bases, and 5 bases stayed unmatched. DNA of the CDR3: TGTGCCAGCAGTGAACGGTCTAGCGGGAGATACAATGAGCAGTTCTTC. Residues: CASSERSSGRYNEQFF. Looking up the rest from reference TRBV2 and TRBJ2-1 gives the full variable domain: EPEVTQTPSHQVTQMGQEVILRCVPISNHLYFYWYRQILGQKVEFLVSFYNNEISEKSEIFDDQFSVERPDGSNFTLKIRSTKLEDSAMYFCASSERSSGRYNEQFFGPGTRLTVL.

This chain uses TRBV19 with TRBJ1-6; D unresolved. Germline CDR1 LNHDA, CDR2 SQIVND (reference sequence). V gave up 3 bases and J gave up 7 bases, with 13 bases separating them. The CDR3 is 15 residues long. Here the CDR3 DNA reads TGTGCCAGTAGTATCCCGGGAGTCGGGAATTCACCCCTCCACTTT. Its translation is CASSIPGVGNSPLHF.

The CDR3 DNA sequence: TGCGCCAGCAGCCAAGATCGCGGGGTGGTGGGGAGGAAGGATGAGCAGTTCTTC. It translates to CASSQDRGVVGRKDEQFF. The rearrangement joins TRBV4-3 to TRBJ2-1, with D perhaps matching TRBD2 (6 bases). Germline V gene lookup returns CDR1 LGHNA and CDR2 YSLEER. Trimming shortened V by 0 bases and J by 8 bases, and 23 bases separated the two germline ends. This CDR3 comprises 18 residues.

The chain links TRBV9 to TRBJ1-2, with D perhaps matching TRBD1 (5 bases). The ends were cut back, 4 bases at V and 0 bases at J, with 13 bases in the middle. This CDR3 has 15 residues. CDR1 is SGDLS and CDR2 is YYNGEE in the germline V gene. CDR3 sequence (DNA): TGTGCCAGCAGCCCCCCTTCGGGGGCTAACTATGGCTACACCTTC. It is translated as CASSPPSGANYGYTF.

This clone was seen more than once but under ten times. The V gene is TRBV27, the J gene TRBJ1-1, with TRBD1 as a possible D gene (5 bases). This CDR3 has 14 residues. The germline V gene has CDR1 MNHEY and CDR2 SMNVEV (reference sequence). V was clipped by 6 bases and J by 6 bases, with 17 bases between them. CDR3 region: CASSLSGGGAEAFF. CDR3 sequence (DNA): TGTGCCAGCAGCCTAAGCGGCGGGGGGGCTGAAGCTTTCTTT.

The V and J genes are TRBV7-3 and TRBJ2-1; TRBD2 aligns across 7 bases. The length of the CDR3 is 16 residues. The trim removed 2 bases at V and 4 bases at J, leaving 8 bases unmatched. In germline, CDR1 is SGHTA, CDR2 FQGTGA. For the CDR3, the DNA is TGTGCCAGCAGCTTACGTGGGCGGGAGAGTTACAATGAGCAGTTCTTC. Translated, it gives CASSLRGRESYNEQFF.

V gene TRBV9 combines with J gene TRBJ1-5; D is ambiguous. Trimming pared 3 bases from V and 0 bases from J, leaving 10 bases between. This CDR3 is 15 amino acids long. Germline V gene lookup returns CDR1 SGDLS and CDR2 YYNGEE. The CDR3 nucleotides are TGTGCCAGCAGCGGCGCATCGAATAGCAATCAGCCCCAGCATTTT. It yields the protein CASSGASNSNQPQHF.

The CDR3 nucleotides are TGTGCCAGCAGCACTAGAAGGGATCAGCCCCAGCATTTT. Its translation: CASSTRRDQPQHF. The chain recombines TRBV7-2 with TRBJ1-5; no firm D call. Germline CDR1 SGHTA, CDR2 FQGNSA. The length of the CDR3 is 13 residues. The V and J ends lost 5 bases and 5 bases respectively, with 10 bases between them.

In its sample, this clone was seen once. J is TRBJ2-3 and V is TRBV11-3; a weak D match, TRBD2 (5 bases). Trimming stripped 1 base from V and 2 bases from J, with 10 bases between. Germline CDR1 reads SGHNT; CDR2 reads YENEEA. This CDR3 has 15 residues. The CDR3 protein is CASSLGRTLTDTQYF. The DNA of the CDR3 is TGTGCCAGCAGCTTAGGGAGGACGCTCACAGATACGCAGTATTTT.

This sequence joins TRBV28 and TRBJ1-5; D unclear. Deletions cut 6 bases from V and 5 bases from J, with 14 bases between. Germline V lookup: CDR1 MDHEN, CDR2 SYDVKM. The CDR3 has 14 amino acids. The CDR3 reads CASSTTTDYQPQHF. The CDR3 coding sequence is TGTGCCAGCAGCACCACGACGGACTATCAGCCCCAGCATTTT.

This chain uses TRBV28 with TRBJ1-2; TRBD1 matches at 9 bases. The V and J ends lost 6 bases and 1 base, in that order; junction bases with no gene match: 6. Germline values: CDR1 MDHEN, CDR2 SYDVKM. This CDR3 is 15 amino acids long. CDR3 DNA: TGTGCCAGCAGACTAACAGGGGGCCGTAACTATGGCTACACCTTC. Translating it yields CASRLTGGRNYGYTF.

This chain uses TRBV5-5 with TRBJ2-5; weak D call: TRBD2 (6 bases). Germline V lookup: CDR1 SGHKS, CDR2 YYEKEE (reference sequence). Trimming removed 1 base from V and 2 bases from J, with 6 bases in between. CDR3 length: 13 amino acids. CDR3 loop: CASSLRGQETQYF. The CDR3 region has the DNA TGTGCCAGCAGCTTGCGGGGGCAAGAGACCCAGTACTTC.

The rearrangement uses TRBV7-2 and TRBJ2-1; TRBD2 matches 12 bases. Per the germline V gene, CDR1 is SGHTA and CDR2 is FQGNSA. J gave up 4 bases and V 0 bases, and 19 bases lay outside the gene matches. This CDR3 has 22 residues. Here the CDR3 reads CASSLALAGGRGSFRRYNEQFF. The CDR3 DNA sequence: TGTGCCAGCAGCTTAGCGCTAGCGGGGGGGCGAGGCTCCTTCAGGCGGTACAATGAGCAGTTCTTC.

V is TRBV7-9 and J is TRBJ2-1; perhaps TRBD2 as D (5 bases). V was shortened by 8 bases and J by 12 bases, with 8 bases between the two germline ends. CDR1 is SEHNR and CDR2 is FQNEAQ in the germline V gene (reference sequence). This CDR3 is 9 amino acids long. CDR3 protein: CASARGQFF. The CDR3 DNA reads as TGTGCCAGCGCACGGGGGCAGTTCTTC.